This T cell receptor (beta chain) stems from a study of neurological immune-mediated disorders. V was pared by 1 base and J by 3 bases, with 12 bases between. Per the germline V gene, CDR1 is DFQATT and CDR2 is SNEGSKA (reference sequence). The CDR3 has 14 amino acids. Study-level points and caveats: No sharing of CDR3 amino acid sequences was observed among expanded clones across subjects, suggesting private repertoires in all groups.

Synthesis of cDNA was carried out by template-switch 5'RACE. The reaction used 10-nucleotide random UMIs. TCRdb re-called the 5' RACE reads through MiXCR, storing one row per CDR3 protein. The sample lists around 32,000 distinct CDR3 sequences; about 12% were seen once. This clonotype was counted ten times or more. Antigen specificity is unknown. Sequenced: PBMCs. The receptor was derived from a woman in her sixties in good health. This chain uses TRBV20-1 with TRBJ1-1; tentative D call: TRBD1 (6 bases). As DNA, the CDR3 is TGCAGTGCTAGAGGGGAAAGGGGGTACACTGAAGCTTTCTTT. Encoded protein: CSARGERGYTEAFF.